The rows below give T cell receptor beta chains drawn from one sample of a study of T cell responses to AZD1222 COVID-19 vaccine. The protocol was immunoSEQ multiplex PCR, while the TCRdb copy is restricted to in-frame clones and leaves out a portion. The data contain approximately 170,000 clones, around nine tenths of them singletons. Sample: peripheral blood, taken 28 days after the second AZD1222 dose. The receptors here all came from an adult who received the AZD1222 COVID-19 vaccine. The conserved cysteine and the conserved F or W are not part of the CDR3 here. Each record gives: clone size, CDR3 length, J gene, V gene, CDR3 protein. Not all rows give a size; the values are once, few, many and, for expanded clones, a class.

NA 12 TRBJ1-2 TRBV7-2 ASSLVGQTYGYT
NA 13 TRBJ2-7 TRBV4-2 ASSQERGGGYEQY
NA 11 TRBJ1-1 TRBV3-1/TRBV3-2 ASSQEGYTEAF
NA 11 TRBJ2-5 TRBV5-4 ASTFRLGETQY
NA 12 TRBJ2-2 TRBV30 AWVDRGDTGELF
NA 12 TRBJ1-2 TRBV5-6 ASSLRAGFYGYT
NA 16 TRBJ1-6 TRBV6-2/TRBV6-3 ASSYEAATPQDTSPLH
NA 17 TRBJ2-3 TRBV10-3 AIRPGLAGGNIKADTQY
NA 13 TRBJ2-5 TRBV12-5 ASGPGQGVAETQY
NA 11 TRBJ2-1 TRBV6-2/TRBV6-3 ASSRDKRNEQF
NA 12 TRBJ1-6 TRBV5-8 ASSLAGGRSPLH
once 14 TRBJ1-1 TRBV5-6 ASSLERRQGNPEAF
NA 15 TRBJ1-6 TRBV9 ASSVTSHGQSESPLH
NA 13 TRBJ2-2 TRBV4-3 ASSRSPRDAGELF
NA 13 TRBJ2-5 TRBV27 ASSFKRGVQETQY
NA 11 TRBJ1-6 TRBV6-5 ASSKGQGGELH
NA 10 TRBJ1-1 TRBV6-5 ASNGGGREAF
NA 12 TRBJ2-1 TRBV4-2 ASSQEDYYNEQF
NA 10 TRBJ1-4 TRBV6-2/TRBV6-3 ASSLSVEKLF
NA 12 TRBJ2-3 TRBV3-1/TRBV3-2 ASSQRTTTDTQY
NA 16 TRBJ2-3 TRBV13 ASSPPNLRTSGGDTQY
NA 12 TRBJ1-1 TRBV11-3 ASSLGTANTEAF
NA 20 TRBJ2-6 TRBV18 ASSPDPPRPLLRSSGANVLT
NA 13 TRBJ2-1 TRBV18 ASSPGTSGVNEQF
NA 18 TRBJ2-2 TRBV4-2 ASSQVATSGGVGNTGELF
NA 13 TRBJ1-5 TRBV7-2 ASSFTGRSNQPQH
once 15 TRBJ2-1 TRBV4-3 ASSQGTSGGFYNEQF
NA 11 TRBJ1-1 TRBV7-9 ASSHVVFPEAF
NA 15 TRBJ2-3 TRBV19 ASSITGLAGATDTQY
NA 13 TRBJ2-3 TRBV6-1 ASSDPSRGADTQY
NA 11 TRBJ2-1 TRBV4-3 ASSSSWGTSAF
NA 12 TRBJ2-5 TRBV9 ASSGGDSQETQY
NA 11 TRBJ2-5 TRBV27 ASSFARGETQY
once 13 TRBJ2-7 TRBV5-1 ASSSREQGAYEQY
NA 14 TRBJ1-4 TRBV3-1/TRBV3-2 ASCLASSATNEKLF
NA 13 TRBJ2-2 TRBV3-1/TRBV3-2 ASSQDMTRNGELF
once 9 TRBJ2-5 TRBV5-1 ASTRPKTQY
NA 7 TRBJ2-7 TRBV4-1 ASSPPIT
NA 11 TRBJ2-7 TRBV30 AWSVLKEYEQY
NA 11 TRBJ1-1 TRBV5-1 ASSLEQGAQAF
NA 15 TRBJ1-5 TRBV9 ASSVGGTGESNQPQH
once 12 TRBJ1-1 TRBV2 ANRQGRTNTEAF
NA 14 TRBJ1-5 TRBV10-2 ASSESGDRGPQPQH
NA 12 TRBJ2-1 TRBV19 ASSATPGNVEQF
NA 12 TRBJ2-2 TRBV27 ASSYREDTGELF
NA 13 TRBJ2-7 TRBV19 ASRPGGDRGSEQY
NA 14 TRBJ1-1 TRBV7-9 ASSLAGGQSDTEAF
NA 10 TRBJ1-2 TRBV6-5 ASSSDRYGYT
NA 11 TRBJ1-5 TRBV4-1 ASSWDSYQPQH
NA 12 TRBJ1-2 TRBV11-2 ASSYSAGDYGYT
NA 10 TRBJ1-5 TRBV12-3/TRBV12-4 ASSFSRQPQH
NA 12 TRBJ1-6 TRBV30 AWSGSLGNSPLH
NA 12 TRBJ1-6 TRBV5-8 ASSLGIVPGHGD
NA 13 TRBJ1-1 TRBV6-5 ASSSTGAQNTEAF
NA 11 TRBJ1-2 TRBV27 ASRADRNYGYT
NA 11 TRBJ2-7 TRBV18 ASSPGRSYEQY
few 14 TRBJ1-2 TRBV4-1 ASSQDRGTGGWGYT
NA 11 TRBJ1-5 TRBV5-5 ASSAQGNQPQH
NA 12 TRBJ2-7 TRBV2 ASSGQGLTYEQY